These T cell receptor beta chains were read from a single sample in a study of TIL therapy for anti-PD-1-resistant metastatic lung cancer. The data were produced by immunoSEQ multiplex PCR, yet TCRdb's version contains in-frame clones alone and is incomplete. The sample comprises approximately 92,000 clones, around 71% of which are singletons, and around 9.9% rests with the top ten. Source: tumor tissue, taken at baseline. The source is a person between 25 and 79 years old with non-small cell lung cancer. CDR3s include the opening cysteine and the closing phenylalanine or tryptophan. D genes are given only for firm matches. The size entry is marked missing in some rows and otherwise reads once, few, many or a size class.

.	TRBJ2-5	TRBV6-5	.	CASSYGRTARGETQYF	TGTGCCAGCAGTTACGGGCGGACAGCCAGAGGGGAGACCCAGTACTTC
.	TRBJ2-2	TRBV23-1	few	CASSQSSYRQGGTGELFF	TGCGCCAGCAGTCAATCGAGTTACCGACAGGGAGGCACCGGGGAGCTGTTTTTT
TRBD2	TRBJ2-7	TRBV9	.	CASSPQRGAFGEQYF	TGTGCCAGCAGTCCCCAGCGGGGGGCCTTCGGCGAGCAGTACTTC
TRBD2	TRBJ2-1	TRBV12-5	.	CASAPSGSFNEQFF	TGTGCTAGTGCTCCTAGCGGGAGCTTTAATGAGCAGTTCTTC
TRBD1	TRBJ1-1	TRBV6-5	.	CASRPGDSRLLEAFF	TGTGCCAGCAGACCCGGGGACAGCCGCCTTCTTGAAGCTTTCTTT
.	TRBJ2-7	TRBV28	once	CASTTLARSYEQYF	TGTGCCAGCACGACACTTGCCCGCTCCTACGAGCAGTACTTC
TRBD2	TRBJ2-1	TRBV9	once	CASSSRAGGSYNEQFF	TGTGCCAGCAGCTCTAGAGCGGGAGGCTCCTACAATGAGCAGTTCTTC
.	TRBJ2-1	TRBV30	.	CAWSVQVRSREQFF	TGTGCCTGGAGTGTCCAGGTGAGGTCCAGAGAGCAGTTCTTC
TRBD2	TRBJ2-7	TRBV6-5	.	CATLFPAGEGYEQYF	TGTGCCACGCTCTTCCCAGCGGGAGAGGGTTACGAGCAGTACTTC
TRBD2	TRBJ2-3	TRBV28	few	CASSFGSGRDHTDTQYF	TGTGCCAGCAGTTTCGGTAGCGGGAGGGACCACACAGATACGCAGTATTTT
.	TRBJ1-3	TRBV5-1	.	CASSLDIGGNTIYF	TGCGCCAGCAGCTTGGATATTGGCGGGAACACCATATATTTT
TRBD1	TRBJ2-5	TRBV28	.	CASSLLIRDRGLETQYF	TGTGCCAGCAGTTTACTTATCCGGGACAGGGGACTGGAGACCCAGTACTTC
.	TRBJ2-5	TRBV25-1	.	CASAVAVGQETQYF	TGTGCCAGCGCAGTTGCGGTGGGGCAAGAGACCCAGTACTTC
TRBD2	TRBJ2-7	TRBV27	.	CASSPRTSGGYEQYF	TGTGCCAGCAGTCCCCGGACTAGCGGGGGCTACGAGCAGTACTTC
.	TRBJ1-4	TRBV6-5	.	CASSYSGTVLTEKLFF	TGTGCCAGCAGTTACTCGGGGACTGTCCTCACTGAAAAACTGTTTTTT
.	TRBJ2-7	TRBV21-1	.	CASSTEGTASSYEQYF	TGTGCCAGCAGCACCGAGGGGACGGCTAGCTCCTACGAGCAGTACTTC
.	TRBJ2-3	TRBV11-2	.	CASSFSRADTQYF	TGTGCCAGCAGCTTCAGCAGGGCAGATACGCAGTATTTT
TRBD1	TRBJ1-3	TRBV18	few	CASSPRQGDSGNTIYF	TGTGCCAGCTCACCACGACAGGGGGACTCTGGAAACACCATATATTTT
TRBD1	TRBJ2-2	TRBV10-3	few	CAITATGGDTGELFF	TGTGCCATCACGGCGACAGGGGGCGACACCGGGGAGCTGTTTTTT
TRBD2	TRBJ2-7	TRBV6-2/TRBV6-3	.	CASSYSIYPGTSENEQYF	TGTGCCAGCAGTTACTCGATATATCCGGGGACTAGTGAAAACGAGCAGTACTTC
TRBD1	TRBJ2-6	TRBV19	few	CASSLTGGTGANVLTF	TGTGCCAGTAGTTTGACAGGGGGAACTGGGGCCAACGTCCTGACTTTC
.	TRBJ1-5	TRBV6-5	.	CASSLTSVRGQPQHF	TGTGCCAGCAGCCTTACATCGGTCCGTGGTCAGCCCCAGCATTTT
.	TRBJ2-2	TRBV11-3	.	CASSLDPSTSLYTGELFF	TGTGCCAGCAGCTTAGATCCCTCCACTTCGCTATACACCGGGGAGCTGTTTTTT
.	TRBJ2-2	TRBV6-2/TRBV6-3	once	CASSYRKGPNTRELFF	TGTGCCAGCAGTTATAGAAAGGGTCCTAACACCAGGGAGCTGTTTTTT
TRBD2	TRBJ2-1	TRBV6-2/TRBV6-3	.	CASSYISGGYREQFF	TGTGCCAGCAGTTACATTAGCGGGGGCTATAGGGAGCAGTTCTTC
TRBD1	TRBJ2-2	TRBV29-1	.	CSVRRTGTGELFF	TGCAGCGTTCGGAGGACAGGGACCGGGGAGCTGTTTTTT
.	TRBJ1-6	TRBV3-1/TRBV3-2	.	CASSQSGSPLHF	TGTGCCAGCAGCCAAAGCGGGTCACCCCTCCACTTT